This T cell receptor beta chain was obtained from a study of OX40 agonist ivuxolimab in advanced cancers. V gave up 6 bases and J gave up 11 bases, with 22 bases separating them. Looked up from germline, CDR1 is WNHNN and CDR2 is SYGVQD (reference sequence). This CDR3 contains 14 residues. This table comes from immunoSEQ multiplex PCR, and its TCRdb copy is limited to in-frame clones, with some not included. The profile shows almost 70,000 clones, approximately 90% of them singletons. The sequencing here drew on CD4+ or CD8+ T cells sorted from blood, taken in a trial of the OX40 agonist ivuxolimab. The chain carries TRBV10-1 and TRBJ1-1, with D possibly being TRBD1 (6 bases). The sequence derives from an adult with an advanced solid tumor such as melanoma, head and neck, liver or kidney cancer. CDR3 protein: CASSPEIGQSNAFF. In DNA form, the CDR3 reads TGCGCCAGCAGCCCGGAGATTGGACAGAGTAACGCTTTCTTT.